This paragraph covers one T cell receptor beta chain sequence. It lacks a known antigen. Per-base qualities were not stored, and no clone one base away is much larger. The data were obtained in a study of blood T cell repertoires in COVID-19 (TCRdb year 2020). Regarding the complete study: Samples from collaborators originated in the United States, Italy and Spain and spanned both the acute and convalescent phases of COVID-19. The repertoires were released in a freely available public database intended as a resource for research on the immune response to SARS-CoV-2. The samples were drawn from the first 160 participants of the ongoing ImmuneRACE study and from 1,254 subjects provided by 6 global collaborators. The material from the prospective study consisted of cDNA or gDNA derived from T cells, B-cell-depleted T cells, or PBMCs. Subjects who had been exposed to COVID-19, were actively infected with it, or had recovered from it provided the deeply sampled blood TCRbeta repertoires that made up the dataset. Nearly every sample came with metadata listing a de-identified subject ID, COVID-19 status, age in years and sex. Where available, HLA class I and class II types were obtained from metadata supplied by the sample provider rather than from assay-based typing.

Participants in the prospective study were enrolled through a virtual design, were aged roughly 18 to 100 years, and lived in 24 United States geographic areas. Cohort assignment in the prospective study relied on participant-reported clinical history from a screening survey and a study questionnaire. Recovered participants in ImmuneRACE Cohort 3 were defined by two consecutive negative NP/OP PCR tests, clearance by a healthcare professional, or resolution of symptoms. Each participant in the prospective study had whole blood, serum and a nasopharyngeal or oropharyngeal swab collected by mobile phlebotomists. Additional blood draws and questionnaires over an approximately two-month period could optionally be provided by prospective study participants. Prospective study blood samples were shipped either frozen or at room temperature before DNA extraction. The junction shows trimming of 0 bases on V and 4 bases on J, plus 13 bases between the germline ends. From cysteine to phenylalanine, the CDR3 is 15 amino acids long. Only the CDR3 part of the read is kept: 45 bases, read in frame from the first base. Taken from the germline V gene, the CDR1 and CDR2 loops are SGHRS and YFSETQ.

General findings and caveats noted by the study authors: Clinical and demographic metadata were provided uncurated, with the amount varying by source and participant.

TCRbeta CDR3 regions were amplified from genomic DNA by means of the immunoSEQ Assay, a bias-controlled multiplex PCR. Concerning the study's data processing: Within the assay, amplification of reference gene primers was used to estimate how many nucleated cells each sample contained. To quantify the absolute abundance of each unique TCRbeta CDR3 rearrangement, sequence reads were collapsed and filtered. Productive Simpson clonality was computed per sample as the square root of Simpson's diversity index over productive rearrangements. TCRdb took this table from immuneACCESS and kept in-frame rearrangements with V and J called. Such tables lack part of the clones; where checked against another copy, unresolved V genes explain under half of the gap, and the rest is unexplained. The V and J calls and clone size were taken over from that table, and D and trimming were inferred from the DNA. The sample table shows over 200,000 clones, and roughly 85% are seen once. Roughly a tenth of the sample belongs to the ten largest clones.

Sequenced: PBMCs or T cells enriched from blood (not recorded which). The chain employs TRBV5-1 and TRBJ1-1; the D gene remains uncertain. The clonotype comes from a man aged 30 to 45 who had recovered from COVID-19. The DNA sequence is given as TGCGCCAGCAGCTTGGGGGTCTCCCAGGTCACTGAAGCTTTCTTT. Translated, this gives CASSLGVSQVTEAFF.